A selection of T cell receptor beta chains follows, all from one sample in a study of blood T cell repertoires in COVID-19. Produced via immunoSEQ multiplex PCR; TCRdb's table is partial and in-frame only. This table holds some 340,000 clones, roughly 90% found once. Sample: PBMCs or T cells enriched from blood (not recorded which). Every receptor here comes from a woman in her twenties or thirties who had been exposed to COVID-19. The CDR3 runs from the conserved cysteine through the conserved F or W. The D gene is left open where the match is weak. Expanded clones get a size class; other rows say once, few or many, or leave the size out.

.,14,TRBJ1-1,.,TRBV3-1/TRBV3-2,CASSHNRIDTEAFF,TGTGCCAGCAGCCACAACAGGATTGACACTGAAGCTTTCTTT
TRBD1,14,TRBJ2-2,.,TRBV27,CASRGQSNTGELFF,TGTGCCAGCAGGGGACAGTCGAACACCGGGGAGCTGTTTTTT
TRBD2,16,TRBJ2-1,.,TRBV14,CASSQIAGGPVNEQFF,TGTGCCAGCAGCCAAATAGCGGGGGGGCCCGTCAATGAGCAGTTCTTC
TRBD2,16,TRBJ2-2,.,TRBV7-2,CASRKRGASNTGELFF,TGTGCCAGCAGAAAGCGGGGGGCTTCGAACACCGGGGAGCTGTTTTTT
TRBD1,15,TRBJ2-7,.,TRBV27,CASSLEGTGGHGQYF,TGTGCCAGCAGTTTAGAGGGGACAGGGGGCCACGGGCAGTACTTC
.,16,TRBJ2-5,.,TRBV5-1,CASSYDPQGSKETQYF,TGCGCCAGCAGCTACGACCCCCAGGGGTCCAAAGAGACCCAGTACTTC
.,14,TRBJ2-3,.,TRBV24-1,CATSDRLGTDTQYF,TGTGCCACCAGTGATAGACTTGGCACAGATACGCAGTATTTT
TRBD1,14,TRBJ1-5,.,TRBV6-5,CASSDRESNQPQHF,TGTGCCAGCAGCGACAGGGAGAGCAATCAGCCCCAGCATTTT
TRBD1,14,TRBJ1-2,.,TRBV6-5,CASNTGTVSNGYTF,TGTGCCAGCAATACCGGGACAGTCTCCAATGGCTACACCTTC
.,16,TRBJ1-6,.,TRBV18,CASSRVRQASNSPLHF,TGTGCCAGCTCAAGGGTACGACAGGCTAGTAATTCACCCCTCCACTTT
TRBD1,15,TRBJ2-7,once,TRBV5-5,CASSFLGTGDYEQYF,TGTGCCAGCAGCTTCCTCGGGACAGGGGACTACGAGCAGTACTTC
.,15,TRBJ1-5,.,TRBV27,CASSLDWAGNQPQHF,TGTGCCAGCAGTTTAGATTGGGCAGGGAATCAGCCCCAGCATTTT
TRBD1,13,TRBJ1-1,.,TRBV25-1,CASTTGGLTEAFF,TGTGCCAGCACGACAGGGGGGTTGACTGAAGCTTTCTTT
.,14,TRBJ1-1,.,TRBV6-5,CASRGRGGNTEAFF,TGTGCCAGCAGGGGCCGGGGGGGGAACACTGAAGCTTTCTTT